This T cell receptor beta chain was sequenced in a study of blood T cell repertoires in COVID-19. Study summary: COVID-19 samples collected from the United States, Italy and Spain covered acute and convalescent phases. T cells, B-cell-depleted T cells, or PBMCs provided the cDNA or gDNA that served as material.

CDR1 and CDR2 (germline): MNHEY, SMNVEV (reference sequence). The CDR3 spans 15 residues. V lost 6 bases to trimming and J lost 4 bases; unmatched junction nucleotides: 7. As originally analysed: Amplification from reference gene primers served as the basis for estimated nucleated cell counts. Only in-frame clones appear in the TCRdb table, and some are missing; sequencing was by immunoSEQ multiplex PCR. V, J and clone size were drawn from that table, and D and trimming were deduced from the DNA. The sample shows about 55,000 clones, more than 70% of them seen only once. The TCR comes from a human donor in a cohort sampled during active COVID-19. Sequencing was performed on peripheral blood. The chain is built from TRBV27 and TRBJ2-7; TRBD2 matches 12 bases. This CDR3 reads CASRSGLAGFYEQYF. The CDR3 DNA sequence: TGTGCCAGCAGATCAGGACTAGCGGGATTTTACGAGCAGTACTTC.